A selection of T cell receptor beta chains follows, all from one sample in a study of vaccination and CD4 T cells after COVID-19. No antigens are known for them. TCRdb reanalysed the PCR reads using MiXCR and keeps one entry per CDR3 protein. The table lists approximately 16,000 distinct CDR3 sequences, 45% to 50% of them singletons. Material for sequencing was CD4+ T cells from blood, cultured in vitro. These receptor sequences come from a human donor who had recovered from COVID-19. CDR3s include the opening cysteine and the closing phenylalanine or tryptophan. Each record gives: V gene, clone size, D gene, CDR3 length, J gene, CDR3 protein, CDR3 DNA. D genes are given only for firm matches. Clone size, where shown, is once, few, many, or a class for clones that have expanded.

TRBV28,few,-,16,TRBJ1-2,CASSLGGGGRNYGYTF,TGTGCCAGCAGTTTAGGCGGCGGGGGACGAAACTATGGCTACACCTTC
TRBV6-1,few,-,15,TRBJ1-2,CASRHTAGGNYGYTF,TGTGCCAGCAGGCACACCGCGGGCGGTAACTATGGCTACACCTTC
TRBV15,few,-,14,TRBJ2-5,CATSRDIYQETQYF,TGTGCCACCAGCAGAGATATTTACCAAGAGACCCAGTACTTC
TRBV28,few,-,15,TRBJ2-5,CASSLSGGLGETQYF,TGTGCCAGCAGTTTATCCGGGGGGCTCGGGGAGACCCAGTACTTC
TRBV11-2,few,-,14,TRBJ2-1,CASSRDSSYNEQFF,TGTGCCAGCAGCCGGGACTCCTCCTACAATGAGCAGTTCTTC
TRBV21-1,medium-sized,-,17,TRBJ2-6,CASGRAKPLSGANVLTF,TGTGCCAGCGGCCGGGCCAAGCCCCTATCTGGGGCCAACGTCCTGACTTTC
TRBV7-9,-,-,15,TRBJ1-1,CASSSPGGGHTEAFF,TGTGCCAGCAGCTCACCTGGTGGGGGGCACACTGAAGCTTTCTTT
TRBV28,-,-,14,TRBJ2-7,CASSLEASSYEQYF,TGTGCCAGCAGTTTGGAGGCGAGCTCCTACGAGCAGTACTTC
TRBV7-2,few,-,13,TRBJ1-3,CASSLSSGNTIYF,TGTGCCAGCAGCTTATCCTCTGGAAACACCATATATTTT
TRBV27,-,TRBD1,20,TRBJ2-1,CASSSTAGTGGFFSYNEQFF,TGTGCCAGCAGTTCAACGGCCGGGACAGGGGGCTTCTTCTCCTACAATGAGCAGTTCTTC
TRBV30,-,-,11,TRBJ1-1,CAWSVNTEAFF,TGTGCCTGGAGTGTGAACACTGAAGCTTTCTTT
TRBV29-1,-,TRBD1,12,TRBJ2-5,CSVGTGEETQYF,TGCAGCGTTGGGACAGGGGAAGAGACCCAGTACTTC
TRBV28,-,TRBD2,14,TRBJ2-1,CASSSRTSSNEQFF,TGTGCCAGCAGTTCACGGACTAGCTCGAATGAGCAGTTCTTC
TRBV7-9,few,-,15,TRBJ1-2,CASSLARWGSDGYTF,TGTGCCAGCAGCTTAGCGAGGTGGGGTTCGGATGGCTACACCTTC
TRBV6-2/TRBV6-3,few,TRBD1,11,TRBJ2-7,CASSQGAEQYF,TGTGCCAGCAGCCAGGGGGCCGAGCAGTACTTC
TRBV20-1,few,-,14,TRBJ2-1,CSEGGGSSYNEQFF,TGCAGTGAAGGAGGGGGGAGCTCCTACAATGAGCAGTTCTTC
TRBV6-2/TRBV6-3,few,TRBD2,12,TRBJ2-7,CASSTSGYEQYF,TGTGCCAGCAGCACTAGCGGCTACGAGCAGTACTTC
TRBV19,-,-,16,TRBJ1-2,CASSIVGRSGSYGYTF,TGTGCCAGTAGTATAGTCGGGCGGTCAGGGAGCTATGGCTACACCTTC
TRBV5-1,-,-,11,TRBJ2-7,CASSLGHEQYF,TGCGCCAGCAGCTTGGGGCACGAGCAGTACTTC
TRBV20-1,few,-,13,TRBJ2-7,CSARVRSTYEQYF,TGCAGTGCTAGAGTCAGGTCAACCTACGAGCAGTACTTC
TRBV6-2/TRBV6-3,-,-,13,TRBJ2-1,CAGARDSYNEQFF,TGTGCCGGGGCCAGGGACTCTTACAATGAGCAGTTCTTC
TRBV2,-,-,13,TRBJ1-1,CAAWGEMNTEAFF,TGTGCCGCTTGGGGTGAGATGAACACTGAAGCTTTCTTT
TRBV10-3,-,TRBD1,16,TRBJ2-3,CASSQDLDRGSDTQYF,TGTGCCAGCAGCCAAGATCTGGACAGGGGATCAGATACGCAGTATTTT
TRBV20-1,few,TRBD1,14,TRBJ1-3,CSAAQGKTGNTIYF,TGCAGTGCTGCACAGGGGAAAACTGGAAACACCATATATTTT
TRBV6-1,-,TRBD1,16,TRBJ1-1,CASSARTGGRGTEAFF,TGTGCCAGCAGCGCTAGGACAGGGGGCAGGGGCACTGAAGCTTTCTTT
TRBV7-2,few,TRBD2,16,TRBJ2-1,CASRQNSGIGGNEQFF,TGTGCCAGCAGACAAAATAGCGGGATTGGGGGGAATGAGCAGTTCTTC
TRBV6-4,few,TRBD1,14,TRBJ2-1,CASSGQGGYNEQFF,TGTGCCAGCAGCGGACAGGGGGGGTACAATGAGCAGTTCTTC
TRBV20-1,-,-,14,TRBJ2-3,CSALRDASTDTQYF,TGCAGTGCCTTGCGGGACGCAAGCACAGATACGCAGTATTTT
TRBV4-1,few,TRBD1,16,TRBJ1-5,CASSQDVGQTYQPQHF,TGCGCCAGCAGCCAAGATGTGGGACAGACTTATCAGCCCCAGCATTTT
TRBV2,few,-,14,TRBJ2-7,CASRRSGLTYEQYF,TGTGCCAGCAGGAGAAGCGGCCTTACCTACGAGCAGTACTTC
TRBV7-9,-,TRBD2,16,TRBJ2-7,CASSPRGLAGEGEQYF,TGTGCCAGCAGCCCAAGGGGCCTAGCGGGAGAAGGCGAGCAGTACTTC
TRBV18,-,-,15,TRBJ1-1,CASSQSGSSNTEAFF,TGTGCCAGCTCACAAAGCGGCAGTTCGAACACTGAAGCTTTCTTT
TRBV20-1,-,-,12,TRBJ1-3,CSVTETGNTIYF,TGCAGTGTTACAGAGACTGGAAACACCATATATTTT
TRBV6-1,-,-,12,TRBJ1-6,CASSTLLSPLHF,TGTGCCAGCAGTACCCTCCTGTCACCCCTCCACTTT
TRBV23-1,-,-,18,TRBJ1-1,CASSQYVEAPTMNTEAFF,TGCGCCAGCAGTCAATACGTTGAGGCCCCGACTATGAACACTGAAGCTTTCTTT
TRBV18,-,TRBD1,14,TRBJ2-7,CASSPLGQGDEQYF,TGTGCCAGCTCACCACTCGGACAGGGCGACGAGCAGTACTTC
TRBV20-1,few,-,14,TRBJ2-7,CSARHDSAAYEQYF,TGCAGTGCTAGACATGACAGCGCTGCCTACGAGCAGTACTTC
TRBV6-1,few,-,11,TRBJ2-1,CASTIYNEQFF,TGTGCCAGCACCATATACAATGAGCAGTTCTTC